This T cell receptor (beta chain) was sequenced for a study of response to subunit inactivated influenza vaccine. TCRdb passed the RT-PCR reads through MiXCR, listing each CDR3 protein once. The data contain 530,000 or so distinct CDR3 sequences, approximately 14% of them singletons. Germline V gene lookup returns CDR1 LGHNT and CDR2 FRNRAP. CDR3 size: 17 residues. Trimming took 0 bases from V and 0 from J, leaving 14 bases between them. The rearrangement joins TRBV12-5 to TRBJ1-1, with a weak D call TRBD1 (6 bases). The source is a middle-aged man who received an inactivated influenza vaccine. Sequences were derived from PBMCs from blood, sampled approximately 13 days after vaccination. Here the CDR3 reads CASGLVHSGAMNTEAFF. DNA of the CDR3: TGTGCTAGTGGTTTGGTACATTCAGGGGCTATGAACACTGAAGCTTTCTTT.